Following are 23 T cell receptor beta chains from one sample sequenced in a study of T cells in Graves' hyperthyroidism and ophthalmopathy. RNA transcripts yielded amplified TCR beta CDR3 regions. An initial round of RT-PCR targeting the TCR CDR3 relied on the HTBI primer set. MiXCR was run by TCRdb on the multiplex PCR reads, yielding one entry per CDR3 protein. The table has hundreds of thousands of distinct CDR3 sequences, approximately 42% seen once. Sequencing was carried out using peripheral blood or thyroid tissue (not recorded which). These receptors all stem from an adult man with Graves' disease, either hyperthyroidism or ophthalmopathy (not recorded which).

To note about this clonotype: This sequence may be a read error, since a much larger clone differs from it by one base. The chain links TRBV7-6 to TRBJ1-4, with 10 bases fitting TRBD1. The length of the CDR3 is 15 residues. Germline V lookup: CDR1 SGHVS, CDR2 FNYEAQ. CDR3 bases: TGTGCCGGCAGCTCGCGACAGGGGGCGAATGAAAAACTGTTTTTT. Translated: CAGSSRQGANEKLFF.

This clonotype was seen at least ten times. The chain couples TRBV6-5 to TRBJ1-5; 12 bases agree with TRBD1. Germline trimming cut 6 bases from V and 6 bases from J; bases unmatched to any gene: 6. The CDR3 is 15 residues long. Germline V gene data show CDR1 as MNHEY and CDR2 as SVGAGI. The CDR3 nucleotides are TGTGCCAGCAGGCTGGGACAGGGGGCTACTCAGCCCCAGCATTTT. The encoded protein is CASRLGQGATQPQHF.

This clonotype was observed at least ten times. V usage is TRBV20-1 and J usage is TRBJ1-1, with D tentatively TRBD1 (6 bases). The germline V gene has CDR1 DFQATT and CDR2 SNEGSKA (reference sequence). CDR3 length equals 10 residues. V was shortened by 5 bases and J by 11 bases, with 12 bases between the two germline ends. Written as DNA, the CDR3 is TGCAGTGCTCGCGGACAGACGGCTTTCTTT. This translates into CSARGQTAFF.

This clonotype was found many times. This chain uses TRBV9 with TRBJ1-6; D is unclear. The V end was cut by 3 bases, the J end by 9 bases, with 13 bases between. From germline, CDR1 is SGDLS and CDR2 YYNGEE. This CDR3 comprises 14 residues. The CDR3 loop is CASSAIARASPLHF. The CDR3 coding sequence is TGTGCCAGCAGCGCCATCGCGAGGGCTTCACCCCTCCACTTT.

Turning to this clonotype: A much bigger clone sits one base away, suggesting this may be a read error. The J gene is TRBJ1-3, the V gene TRBV2; D may be TRBD1 (6 bases). The length of the CDR3 is 15 residues. CDR1 is SNHLY, CDR2 FYNNEI, per germline. Trimming stripped 8 bases from V and 4 bases from J, with 18 bases between. CDR3 region: CASGGPGTRGNTIYF. Here the CDR3 DNA reads TGTGCCAGCGGTGGCCCCGGGACACGAGGAAACACCATATATTTT.

This clonotype was seen a few times. This chain joins TRBV6-5 and TRBJ2-5, with 11 bases matching TRBD2. Trimming cost V 2 bases and J 2 bases; bases outside gene matches: 13. Germline-derived CDR1 and CDR2 are MNHEY and SVGAGI. This CDR3 comprises 19 residues. CDR3 sequence (DNA): TGTGCCAGCAGTTACCCCCCGGGGAGGCTAGCGGGGGGACAAGAGACCCAGTACTTC. Protein: CASSYPPGRLAGGQETQYF.

This clonotype was picked up many times. The chain employs TRBV5-1 and TRBJ2-2, with 11 bases aligning to TRBD2. CDR1 SGHRS and CDR2 YFSETQ come from the germline V gene. The CDR3 sequence is 15 residues long. V trimming: 0 bases; J trimming: 5 bases; junction bases outside the gene matches: 0. This CDR3 reads CASSLGTSGTGELFF. The CDR3 nucleotides are TGCGCCAGCAGCTTGGGGACTAGCGGGACCGGGGAGCTGTTTTTT.

The J gene is TRBJ2-3, the V gene TRBV2, with D possibly being TRBD2 (6 bases). The CDR3 runs to 14 residues. Deletions cut 3 bases from V and 5 bases from J, with 12 bases between. Germline V lookup: CDR1 SNHLY, CDR2 FYNNEI. The CDR3 DNA follows: TGTGCCAGCAGTGAGGGACTCGCGGTAGATACGCAGTATTTT. It yields the protein CASSEGLAVDTQYF.

This clonotype was found many times. The rearrangement uses TRBV2 and TRBJ1-5; 8 positions match TRBD1. The CDR3 has 15 residues. Looked up from germline, CDR1 is SNHLY and CDR2 is FYNNEI. Trimming cost V 4 bases and J 2 bases; bases outside gene matches: 4. In DNA, the CDR3 is TGTGCCAGCAGTGCCTCGACAGGGGGCAATCAGCCCCAGCATTTT. It encodes CASSASTGGNQPQHF.

This clonotype has a count of ten or more. This chain connects TRBV29-1 to TRBJ1-2; 10 bases fit TRBD1. The J segment lost 2 bases and the V segment lost 7 bases, leaving 4 bases of the junction unmatched. CDR3 size: 13 residues. Germline loops: CDR1 SQVTM, CDR2 ANQGSEA. CDR3 amino acids: CSAGDRGNYGYTF. CDR3 in DNA: TGCAGCGCCGGGGACAGGGGAAACTATGGCTACACCTTC.

The gene calls are TRBV6-6 and TRBJ2-7; no firm D call. Germline assignment: CDR1 MNHNY and CDR2 SVGAGI (reference sequence). CDR3 length: 13 amino acids. Trimming cost V 2 bases and J 2 bases, with 7 bases left between them. The CDR3 nucleotides read TGTGCCAGCAGTTACGGGCAGACCTACGAGCAGTACTTC. Encoded protein: CASSYGQTYEQYF.

This clonotype was detected a few times. V usage is TRBV7-3 and J usage is TRBJ1-4; D not resolved. The germline CDR1 and CDR2 sequences are SGHTA and FQGTGA. The CDR3 is made up of 13 amino acids. V lost 0 bases and J 8 bases, leaving 7 bases between the germline ends. This CDR3 is CASSLTDGEKLFF. CDR3 bases: TGTGCCAGCAGCTTAACGGACGGAGAAAAACTGTTTTTT.

This chain uses TRBV18 with TRBJ1-1; D ambiguous. Germline V gene sequence: CDR1 KGHSH, CDR2 LQKENI. The ends were cut back, 0 bases at V and 1 base at J, with 9 bases in the middle. The CDR3 consists of 15 residues. CDR3 sequence reads: CASSPPSQKNTEAFF. The CDR3 nucleotides read TGTGCCAGCTCACCACCGTCACAGAAGAACACTGAAGCTTTCTTT.

This clonotype was observed a handful of times. Possible read error: a much larger clone is one base away. This sequence joins TRBV7-8 and TRBJ2-7; D gene ambiguous. Deletions cut 4 bases from V and 3 bases from J, with 7 bases between. This CDR3 region has 12 residues. Germline CDR1 reads SGHVS; CDR2 reads FQNEAQ. Here the CDR3 DNA reads TGTGCCAGCAGCTCAGGATTCTACGAGCAGTACTTC. It is translated as CASSSGFYEQYF.

On this clonotype: An end of the junction does not agree with germline; a read error may underlie this. V is TRBV7-9 and J is TRBJ2-7, with D perhaps TRBD1 or TRBD2 (7 bases each). Germline V gene lookup returns CDR1 SEHNR and CDR2 FQNEAQ (reference sequence). CDR3 length: 15 amino acids. DNA for the CDR3: TGTGCCAGCAGTTCCGCCAGCGGGACAGCCTACGAGCAGTGCTTC. Encoded protein: CASSSASGTAYEQCF. Together with reference TRBV7-9 and TRBJ2-7, the CDR3 gives the full variable domain: DTGVSQNPRHKITKRGQNVTFRCDPISEHNRLYWYRQTLGQGPEFLTYFQNEAQLEKSRLLSDRFSAERPKGSFSTLEIQRTEQGDSAMYLCASSSASGTAYEQCFGPGTRLTVT.

The chain recombines TRBV29-1 with TRBJ1-1; D unresolved. CDR3 length equals 13 residues. V lost 8 bases to trimming and J lost 0 bases, with 13 bases between them. The germline CDR1 and CDR2 sequences are SQVTM and ANQGSEA. CDR3 nucleotide sequence: TGCAGCATCGGAGGGAAAGTGAACACTGAAGCTTTCTTT. It yields the protein CSIGGKVNTEAFF.

This clonotype was recorded many times. The rearrangement joins TRBV7-3 to TRBJ2-5, with D uncertain. CDR1 is SGHTA and CDR2 is FQGTGA in the germline V gene. V lost 8 bases and J lost 1, with 14 bases in between. The CDR3 sequence is 14 residues long. Written as DNA, the CDR3 is TGTGCCAGCGCTCCGGGCCCGACCCAAGAGACCCAGTACTTC. Protein sequence: CASAPGPTQETQYF.

This clonotype appeared a few times. At one of its ends the junction is not consistent with the germline gene, which may arise from a read error. The chain is built from TRBV7-7 and TRBJ2-5, with TRBD2 as a possible D gene (6 bases). The CDR3 sequence is 16 residues long. Germline V lookup: CDR1 SSHAT, CDR2 FNYEAQ (reference sequence). The DNA for the CDR3 is TGTGCTAGCAGCTTAGTTGGTAGCGGTAACCAAGAGACCCAGTACTTC. Its protein product is CASSLVGSGNQETQYF.

This clonotype was picked up many times. V and J are TRBV10-3 and TRBJ1-2, with D unclear. The V gene's germline CDR1 is ENHRY and CDR2 SYGVKD. CDR3 length: 16 residues. V lost 0 bases and J 5 bases, leaving 16 bases between the germline ends. The CDR3 loop reads CAISESADALRYGYTF. The CDR3, as DNA: TGTGCCATCAGTGAGTCGGCGGATGCCCTTAGATATGGCTACACCTTC.

This chain links TRBV29-1 with TRBJ1-1; maybe TRBD1 (6 bases). From germline, CDR1 is SQVTM and CDR2 ANQGSEA. V lost 8 bases and J 2 bases, leaving 12 bases between the germline ends. The CDR3 consists of 12 residues. CDR3 sequence reads: CSSGTYNTEAFF. DNA for the CDR3: TGCAGCTCCGGGACATACAACACTGAAGCTTTCTTT.

The chain employs TRBV12-3 or TRBV12-4 and TRBJ1-6; D is uncertain. V was cut by 4 bases and J by 8 bases, with 12 bases left in between. The length of the CDR3 is 14 residues. The CDR3 DNA follows: TGTGCCAGCAGTTACGTCGCGCGGGATTCACCCCTCCACTTT. This translates into CASSYVARDSPLHF.

This clonotype was observed many times. The chain joins TRBV2 to TRBJ1-4; no clear D. V lost 5 bases, J lost 8 bases, and 15 bases lay in between. The CDR3 contains 14 residues. CDR1 is SNHLY and CDR2 is FYNNEI in the germline V gene. CDR3 sequence (DNA): TGTGCCAGCAGTACCTTTGAGGGTAAAGAAAAACTGTTTTTT. It is translated as CASSTFEGKEKLFF.

The chain recombines TRBV5-1 with TRBJ2-7, with a possible D match to TRBD2 (5 bases). Trimming stripped 4 bases from V and 0 bases from J, with 17 bases between. The CDR3 sequence is 16 residues long. Germline V gene data show CDR1 as SGHRS and CDR2 as YFSETQ. CDR3 sequence reads: CASSRGLTEASYEQYF. CDR3 DNA sequence: TGCGCCAGCAGCCGAGGGCTAACGGAGGCCTCCTACGAGCAGTACTTC.